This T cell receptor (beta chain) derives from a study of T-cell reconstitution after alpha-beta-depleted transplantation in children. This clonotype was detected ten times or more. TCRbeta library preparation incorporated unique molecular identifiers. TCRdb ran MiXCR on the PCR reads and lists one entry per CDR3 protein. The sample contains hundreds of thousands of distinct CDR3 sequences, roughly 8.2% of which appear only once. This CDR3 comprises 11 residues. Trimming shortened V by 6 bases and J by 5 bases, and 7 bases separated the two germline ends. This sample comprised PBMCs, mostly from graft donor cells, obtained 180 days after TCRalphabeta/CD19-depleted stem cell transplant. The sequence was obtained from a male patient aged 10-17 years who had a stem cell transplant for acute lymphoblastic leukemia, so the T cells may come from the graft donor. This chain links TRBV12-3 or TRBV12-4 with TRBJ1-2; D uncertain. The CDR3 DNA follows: TGTGCCAGCAGGCCGCTTTATGGCTACACCTTC. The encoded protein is CASRPLYGYTF.